These 8 T cell receptor beta chains share one sample of origin, sequenced in a study of CD8 T cells in ankylosing spondylitis. Whole-study findings and limits: A TCR beta motif of several highly homologous variants appeared characteristic of ankylosing spondylitis blood.

A single record per CDR3 protein comes from TCRdb applying MiXCR to the 5' RACE reads. The data contain 700,000 or so distinct CDR3 sequences, over 15% of them seen just once; the ten biggest clones take up over 15%. No antigen has been assigned to these receptors. Input material: blood, either unsorted or a sorted T cell fraction (not recorded which). The source of these receptors is a male donor with ankylosing spondylitis.

This clonotype was observed a handful of times. CDR3 in amino acids: CSVVWGNEQFF. The DNA of the CDR3 is TGCAGCGTTGTGTGGGGGAATGAGCAGTTCTTC. The rearrangement uses TRBV29-1 and TRBJ2-1, with D tentatively TRBD1 or TRBD2 (5 bases each). Per the germline V gene, CDR1 is SQVTM and CDR2 is ANQGSEA. The CDR3 is made up of 11 amino acids. Deletions cut 4 bases from V and 7 bases from J, with 8 bases between.

V usage is TRBV5-1 and J usage is TRBJ2-7, with 7 bases that match TRBD1. V dropped 2 bases and J dropped 5; count of bases not matched to a gene: 7. CDR1 is SGHRS, CDR2 YFSETQ, per germline. The CDR3 sequence is 14 residues long. The CDR3 spells CASSFRGNYHEQYF. CDR3 nucleotide sequence: TGCGCCAGCAGCTTCAGGGGGAATTACCACGAGCAGTACTTC.

This clonotype appeared a few times. The V and J genes are TRBV6-5 and TRBJ2-3, with TRBD2 matching 9 bases. With 2 bases clipped from V and 0 bases from J, the junction kept 6 bases outside the gene matches. CDR3 length: 17 residues. Germline V gene sequence: CDR1 MNHEY, CDR2 SVGAGI. This CDR3 reads CASSYGRLAGSTDTQYF. The CDR3 DNA follows: TGTGCCAGCAGTTACGGCCGGCTAGCGGGAAGCACAGATACGCAGTATTTT.

The chain carries TRBV5-1 and TRBJ1-1; tentatively, D is TRBD1 (6 bases). Germline CDR1 SGHRS, CDR2 YFSETQ. Trimming cost V 3 bases and J 5 bases, with 26 bases left between them. The CDR3 has 18 residues. The CDR3 region has the DNA TGCGCCAGCAGCTGGCGGAGGGACTGGGGGGGCTGGGGGACTGAAGCTTTCTTT. Translating it yields CASSWRRDWGGWGTEAFF.

The J gene is TRBJ1-2, the V gene TRBV11-2; perhaps TRBD1 as D (6 bases). V lost 3 bases and J 4 bases, leaving 21 bases between the germline ends. Germline V gives CDR1 SGHAT, CDR2 FQNNGV. This CDR3 is 17 amino acids long. The chain's CDR3 is CASSFGDRPRALYGYTF. The CDR3 DNA follows: TGTGCCAGCAGCTTCGGAGACAGGCCACGAGCTCTCTATGGCTACACCTTC.

This clonotype was detected only a few times. The chain joins TRBV6-5 to TRBJ2-3, with D perhaps TRBD2 (6 bases). The CDR3 sequence is 17 residues long. Deletions cut 2 bases from V and 0 bases from J, with 15 bases between. Germline V gives CDR1 MNHEY, CDR2 SVGAGI. CDR3 coding DNA: TGTGCCAGCAGTTACGGAGGGGAGATGGATAGCACAGATACGCAGTATTTT. It codes for CASSYGGEMDSTDTQYF.

The chain employs TRBV5-1 and TRBJ2-3; 11 nucleotides line up with TRBD2. The trim removed 0 bases at V and 7 bases at J, leaving 13 bases unmatched. The germline V gene has CDR1 SGHRS and CDR2 YFSETQ. CDR3 length equals 18 residues. Written as DNA, the CDR3 is TGCGCCAGCAGCTTGGAATCCCCGATACTAGCGGGAGTTAATACGCAGTATTTT. This sequence encodes CASSLESPILAGVNTQYF.

This clonotype was found a few times. This rearrangement joins TRBV20-1 to TRBJ2-2, with D tentatively TRBD2 (6 bases). The V end was cut by 0 bases, the J end by 5 bases, with 16 bases between. Per the germline V gene, CDR1 is DFQATT and CDR2 is SNEGSKA (reference sequence). CDR3 size: 16 residues. Here the CDR3 reads CSARDQGLRATGELFF. The CDR3 coding sequence is TGCAGTGCTAGAGATCAAGGACTACGAGCGACCGGGGAGCTGTTTTTT.